These 13 T cell receptor beta chains came from one sample sequenced in a study of blood T cell repertoires in COVID-19. Sequenced by immunoSEQ multiplex PCR; TCRdb stores in-frame clones only, minus some. The data contain around 130,000 clones, around 87% of them singletons. Sequencing input: peripheral blood. These receptors originate from a human donor in a cohort sampled during active COVID-19.

This chain uses TRBV2 with TRBJ1-6; TRBD1 aligns across 11 bases. Germline V gene data show CDR1 as SNHLY and CDR2 as FYNNEI. The J segment lost 7 bases and the V segment lost 7 bases, leaving 3 bases of the junction unmatched. The CDR3 has 14 residues. CDR3 amino acids: CASKRDRGNSPLHF. DNA for the CDR3: TGTGCCAGCAAGAGGGACAGGGGGAATTCACCCCTCCACTTT.

DNA for the CDR3: TGTGCCAGCAGTTACGGTCCGGGACACGGAAATCAGCCCCAGCATTTT. Translating gives CASSYGPGHGNQPQHF. The chain carries TRBV6-6 and TRBJ1-5, with D possibly being TRBD1 (6 bases). The CDR3 consists of 16 residues. Trimming left V 2 bases short and J 4 bases short, with 15 bases between. From germline, CDR1 is MNHNY and CDR2 SVGAGI (reference sequence).

V usage is TRBV4-1 and J usage is TRBJ1-1; perhaps TRBD1 as D (5 bases). The CDR3 has 12 residues. The germline V and J ends were trimmed by 1 base and 6 bases, with 6 bases remaining between them. CDR1 is MGHRA, CDR2 YSYEKL, per germline. The CDR3, as DNA: TGCGCCAGCAGCCAAGGGGGGGCTGAAGCTTTCTTT. Translated: CASSQGGAEAFF.

The CDR3 here is CASSLAGGVEQFF. CDR3 DNA sequence: TGTGCCAGCAGCTTAGCCGGGGGGGTTGAGCAGTTCTTC. The chain combines TRBV11-2 with TRBJ2-1; 8 bases align to TRBD2. V was pared by 1 base and J by 9 bases, with 2 bases of the junction left unmatched. Germline CDR1 and CDR2: SGHAT and FQNNGV. The CDR3 length is 13 residues.

V gene TRBV2 combines with J gene TRBJ2-3; 11 bases line up with TRBD2. Germline assignment: CDR1 SNHLY and CDR2 FYNNEI. V gave up 3 bases and J gave up 0 bases; unmatched junction bases: 5. This CDR3 is built from 17 residues. The CDR3 protein is CASSDTSGGLSTDTQYF. The CDR3 DNA reads as TGTGCCAGCAGTGACACTAGCGGGGGCCTAAGCACAGATACGCAGTATTTT.

The chain joins TRBV5-4 to TRBJ1-1; no clear D gene. Looked up from germline, CDR1 is SGHNT and CDR2 is YYREEE (reference sequence). This CDR3 comprises 14 residues. V lost 0 bases and J 1 base, leaving 7 bases between the germline ends. CDR3 bases: TGTGCCAGCAGCTTGGTTGGCAAGAACACTGAAGCTTTCTTT. It is translated as CASSLVGKNTEAFF.

The rearrangement links TRBV12-3 or TRBV12-4 to TRBJ2-7, with 10 bases fitting TRBD1. V was clipped by 7 bases and J by 5 bases; unmatched bases: 5. CDR3 size: 13 residues. The CDR3, as DNA: TGTGCCAGCACCCGGACAGGGGGGAACGAGCAGTACTTC. This codes for CASTRTGGNEQYF.

The rearrangement links TRBV11-2 to TRBJ2-3; 10 bases agree with TRBD2. V lost 4 bases to trimming and J lost 0 bases; unmatched junction nucleotides: 7. CDR1 and CDR2 from the germline V gene are SGHAT and FQNNGV. The CDR3 has 17 amino acids. This CDR3 reads CASSSRLAGLSTDTQYF. The CDR3 nucleotides read TGTGCCAGCAGCTCCCGACTAGCGGGCCTTAGCACAGATACGCAGTATTTT.

This clone was seen just once. This chain joins TRBV14 and TRBJ1-5; D remains unclear. The CDR3 spans 17 residues. Germline assignment: CDR1 SGHDN and CDR2 FVKESK. V shed 1 base and J shed 5 bases, with 18 bases lying between them. The CDR3 DNA reads as TGTGCCAGCAGCCAAGGCTCTCTCCTCCCCAGATATCAGCCCCAGCATTTT. Protein product: CASSQGSLLPRYQPQHF.

V gene TRBV19 combines with J gene TRBJ2-1, with 7 bases aligning to TRBD1. V was pared by 2 bases and J by 5 bases, with 3 bases of the junction left unmatched. The CDR3 sequence is 14 residues long. Germline V gene sequence: CDR1 LNHDA, CDR2 SQIVND (reference sequence). DNA of the CDR3: TGTGCCAGTAGTATAACCGGGACAGACAATGAGCAGTTCTTC. Residues: CASSITGTDNEQFF. Complete variable domain (other parts from reference TRBV19 and TRBJ2-1): DGGITQSPKYLFRKEGQNVTLSCEQNLNHDAMYWYRQDPGQGLRLIYYSQIVNDFQKGDIAEGYSVSREKKESFPLTVTSAQKNPTAFYLCASSITGTDNEQFFGPGTRLTVL.

The chain has TRBV16 and TRBJ2-3; TRBD2 agrees at 9 bases. Germline lookup yields CDR1 KGHSY and CDR2 FQNENV. Unmatched junction bases numbered 1, after V lost 0 bases and J lost 0 bases. This CDR3 has 16 amino acids. The CDR3 reads CASSQSLAGSTDTQYF. Here the CDR3 DNA reads TGTGCCAGCAGCCAATCGCTAGCGGGGAGCACAGATACGCAGTATTTT.

The chain couples TRBV5-1 to TRBJ1-1, with no clear D. Germline loops: CDR1 SGHRS, CDR2 YFSETQ. The CDR3 sequence is 13 residues long. The V end lost 2 bases, the J end lost 1 base, and 6 bases lay between the germline ends. The DNA for the CDR3 is TGCGCCAGCAGCTTTACACAGAACACTGAAGCTTTCTTT. Translated, it gives CASSFTQNTEAFF.

This clone has more than one count but fewer than ten. V usage is TRBV6-4 and J usage is TRBJ2-1; 11 bases line up with TRBD2. V lost 5 bases to trimming and J lost 8 bases; unmatched junction nucleotides: 8. The germline V gene has CDR1 MRHNA and CDR2 SNTAGT. The CDR3 runs 15 residues. CDR3 region: CASSNLAGGYDEQFF. The CDR3 DNA is TGTGCCAGCAGTAACCTAGCGGGAGGTTACGATGAGCAGTTCTTC.